Shown below are 14 T cell receptor beta chains from a single sample sequenced in a study of blood T cell repertoires in COVID-19. TCRdb's table, derived via immunoSEQ multiplex PCR, lists solely in-frame clones and lacks some. The sample has about 170,000 clones, 88% seen once. Sequenced material: peripheral blood. Every receptor here comes from a man in his forties or fifties who had recovered from COVID-19.

The V call is TRBV4-1, the J call TRBJ1-5, with unresolved D. The CDR3 spans 15 residues. The V and J ends lost 0 bases and 2 bases respectively, with 8 bases between them. CDR1 is MGHRA and CDR2 is YSYEKL in the germline V gene. The CDR3 spells CASSQDWEGNQPQHF. The CDR3 bases are TGCGCCAGCAGCCAAGATTGGGAGGGCAATCAGCCCCAGCATTTT.

In this sample, this clone turned up once. This chain connects TRBV7-2 to TRBJ1-2; TRBD1 aligns across 7 bases. This CDR3 comprises 14 residues. Germline values: CDR1 SGHTA, CDR2 FQGNSA. The J segment lost 3 bases and the V segment lost 5 bases, leaving 6 bases of the junction unmatched. The CDR3 sequence: CASSGGTAYYGYTF. For the CDR3, the DNA is TGTGCCAGCAGCGGCGGGACAGCGTACTATGGCTACACCTTC.

The chain links TRBV30 to TRBJ1-4; D may be TRBD1 (6 bases). Germline CDR1 GTSNPN, CDR2 SVGIG (reference sequence). CDR3 size: 13 residues. V gave up 4 bases and J gave up 8 bases, with 14 bases separating them. The CDR3 is CAWKAGGEEKLFF. The CDR3 nucleotides read TGTGCCTGGAAGGCGGGGGGCGAGGAAAAACTGTTTTTT. Full variable domain (rest looked up from reference TRBV30 and TRBJ1-4): SQTIHQWPATLVQPVGSPLSLECTVEGTSNPNLYWYRQAAGRGLQLLFYSVGIGQISSEVPQNLSASRPQDRQFILSSKKLLLSDSGFYLCAWKAGGEEKLFFGSGTQLSVL.

The CDR3 DNA sequence: TGTGCCAGCAGCCCCCTAAGGGCGGGAACTGAAGCTTTCTTT. This translates into CASSPLRAGTEAFF. V gene TRBV6-5 combines with J gene TRBJ1-1, with unresolved D. This CDR3 spans 14 amino acids. The germline V and J ends were trimmed by 6 bases and 5 bases, with 16 bases remaining between them. Germline loops: CDR1 MNHEY, CDR2 SVGAGI.

The chain carries TRBV27 and TRBJ1-6, with a weak D call TRBD1 (5 bases). This CDR3 has 15 amino acids. Trimming took off 1 base at V and 10 bases at J, with 14 bases between the two ends. CDR1 MNHEY and CDR2 SMNVEV come from the germline V gene (reference sequence). The CDR3 sequence is CASSLLPQGQSPLHF. Here the CDR3 DNA reads TGTGCCAGCAGTTTATTACCGCAGGGTCAATCACCCCTCCACTTT.

The CDR3 DNA reads as TGTGCCAGTAGTAGGGGCAGTCCTCCCTACGAGCAGTACTTC. Amino acid sequence: CASSRGSPPYEQYF. The chain is built from TRBV19 and TRBJ2-7; D is perhaps TRBD1 (5 bases). V was pared by 4 bases and J by 2 bases, with 12 bases between. The CDR3 spans 14 residues. CDR1 and CDR2 (germline): LNHDA, SQIVND (reference sequence).

This chain uses TRBV9 with TRBJ1-4; D is ambiguous. The ends were cut back, 4 bases at V and 7 bases at J, with 14 bases in the middle. Germline CDR1 reads SGDLS; CDR2 reads YYNGEE. The CDR3 sequence is 14 residues long. Here the CDR3 reads CASSPPDKSEKLFF. The DNA of the CDR3 is TGTGCCAGCAGCCCCCCAGACAAGAGTGAAAAACTGTTTTTT.

This clone has just a few counts. V gene TRBV7-9 combines with J gene TRBJ2-1, with D possibly matching TRBD2 (5 bases). CDR1 is SEHNR and CDR2 is FQNEAQ in the germline V gene (reference sequence). V dropped 5 bases and J dropped 4 bases, with 12 bases sitting between them. The CDR3 totals 14 residues. The CDR3 loop is CASSPEEVYNEQFF. DNA of the CDR3: TGTGCCAGCAGCCCCGAGGAGGTTTACAATGAGCAGTTCTTC.

With respect to this clone: Because the CDR3's place on the DNA is in doubt, the DNA is left out and the CDR3 is given as listed by TCRdb. The V call is TRBV6-7, the J call TRBJ1-5. TRBV6-7 is labeled an ORF, and its function is uncertain. The CDR3 numbers 16 amino acids, ends counted. The CDR3 sequence is CASSYWRDSTLGPQHF.

The chain links TRBV5-6 to TRBJ1-5, with D tentatively TRBD1 (5 bases). V lost 1 base and J 2 bases, leaving 13 bases between the germline ends. Germline V CDR1 and CDR2: SGHDT, YYEEEE. This CDR3 has 16 residues. The chain's CDR3 is CASSLRRGSGNQPQHF. CDR3 DNA sequence: TGTGCCAGCAGCTTGAGGAGGGGATCTGGCAATCAGCCCCAGCATTTT.

This chain uses TRBV7-3 with TRBJ1-1, with 7 bases that match TRBD1. With V trimmed by 9 bases and J by 0 bases, 4 bases remained unmatched. This CDR3 has 13 amino acids. Germline V gives CDR1 SGHTA, CDR2 FQGTGA. CDR3 nucleotides: TGTGCCAGTGCTCAGGGGGTGAACACTGAAGCTTTCTTT. Translated: CASAQGVNTEAFF.

V usage is TRBV7-8 and J usage is TRBJ2-3; D remains unclear. The CDR3 covers 15 residues. V lost 4 bases to trimming and J lost 1 base, with 12 bases between them. The germline CDR1 and CDR2 sequences are SGHVS and FQNEAQ. CDR3 loop: CASSSNTHRTDTQYF. CDR3 DNA sequence: TGTGCCAGCAGCTCGAACACCCACCGCACAGATACGCAGTATTTT.

This clone showed up just once. V gene TRBV6-2 or TRBV6-3 combines with J gene TRBJ1-1; a possible D gene is TRBD1 (5 bases). V lost 6 bases, J lost 4 bases, and 12 bases lay in between. CDR1 is MNHEY, CDR2 SVGEGT, per germline. The CDR3 runs 13 residues. This CDR3 is CASSGRGGTEAFF. CDR3 nucleotide sequence: TGTGCCAGCAGCGGACGGGGGGGCACTGAAGCTTTCTTT.

The chain employs TRBV6-5 and TRBJ2-2, with 14 bases aligning to TRBD2. The CDR3 has 15 amino acids. Germline V gene sequence: CDR1 MNHEY, CDR2 SVGAGI. V was clipped by 6 bases and J by 7 bases; unmatched bases: 4. The CDR3: CASRPGLAGVGELFF. The CDR3 DNA reads as TGTGCCAGCAGGCCGGGACTAGCGGGAGTCGGGGAGCTGTTTTTT.